Below, 21 T cell receptor beta chains from the same sample are listed, as sequenced in a study of T cells in Graves' hyperthyroidism and ophthalmopathy. Using RNA transcripts as the source, TCR beta CDR3 regions were amplified. HTBI primers were the set used in a first-round RT-PCR of the TCR CDR3. In TCRdb, the multiplex PCR reads were re-called with MiXCR into one record per CDR3 protein. This table has about 290,000 distinct CDR3 sequences, about 14% appearing once. The specimen was blood. All receptors come from a woman aged 25 to 39 with Graves' hyperthyroidism that later progressed to Graves' ophthalmopathy.

The V and J genes are TRBV29-1 and TRBJ1-3; D gene uncertain. V lost 6 bases, J lost 0 bases, and 12 bases lay in between. The CDR3 contains 14 residues. From germline, CDR1 is SQVTM and CDR2 ANQGSEA. The CDR3 loop is CSVATTNSGNTIYF. The CDR3 DNA follows: TGCAGCGTCGCTACCACGAACTCTGGAAACACCATATATTTT.

At least ten counts were recorded for this clonotype. This rearrangement joins TRBV27 to TRBJ1-2; 7 nucleotides align to TRBD1. This CDR3 comprises 14 residues. Germline loops: CDR1 MNHEY, CDR2 SMNVEV (reference sequence). The V segment lost 5 bases and the J segment 4 bases; nucleotides outside the gene matches: 7. CDR3: CASSPATGLYGYTF. CDR3 DNA: TGTGCCAGCAGTCCCGCGACAGGGCTCTATGGCTACACCTTC.

This clonotype was recorded many times. The chain uses TRBV27 and TRBJ2-3; D call uncertain. The CDR3 is 14 residues long. CDR1 MNHEY and CDR2 SMNVEV come from the germline V gene (reference sequence). V shed 4 bases and J shed 4 bases, with 12 bases lying between them. The CDR3 is CASSSWIGADTQYF. The DNA of the CDR3 is TGTGCCAGCAGTTCCTGGATCGGCGCAGATACGCAGTATTTT.

This clonotype was recorded at least ten times. CDR3: CASSPLGLAGAYEQYF. The CDR3 bases are TGTGCCAGCAGCCCCCTCGGACTAGCGGGAGCGTACGAGCAGTACTTC. The J gene is TRBJ2-7, the V gene TRBV7-2; 13 nucleotides line up with TRBD2. V was clipped by 5 bases and J by 4 bases; unmatched bases: 8. The CDR3 runs 16 residues. Germline CDR1 and CDR2: SGHTA and FQGNSA. The full variable domain, rest sourced from reference TRBV7-2 and TRBJ2-7, is GAGVSQSPSNKVTEKGKDVELRCDPISGHTALYWYRQSLGQGLEFLIYFQGNSAPDKSGLPSDRFSAERTGGSVSTLTIQRTQQEDSAVYLCASSPLGLAGAYEQYFGPGTRLTVT.

At least ten counts were recorded for this clonotype. The J gene is TRBJ2-5, the V gene TRBV27, with 13 bases matching TRBD2. V shed 5 bases, J shed 7 bases, and the junction held 10 bases outside the gene matches. CDR3 length equals 16 residues. Germline loops: CDR1 MNHEY, CDR2 SMNVEV (reference sequence). CDR3: CASSPPGLAGWGTQYF. DNA of the CDR3: TGTGCCAGCAGTCCCCCGGGACTAGCGGGATGGGGGACCCAGTACTTC.

This clonotype was detected many times. The J gene is TRBJ1-5, the V gene TRBV5-1; no reliable D call. V lost 0 bases to trimming and J lost 3 bases, with 7 bases between them. This CDR3 comprises 14 residues. Germline CDR1 and CDR2: SGHRS and YFSETQ. CDR3 sequence reads: CASSLGQANQPQHF. The CDR3 nucleotides are TGCGCCAGCAGCTTGGGGCAGGCCAATCAGCCCCAGCATTTT.

The genes are TRBV6-6 and TRBJ2-1; 7 bases align to TRBD2. In germline, CDR1 is MNHNY, CDR2 SVGAGI (reference sequence). V was pared by 2 bases and J by 1 base, with 2 bases of the junction left unmatched. This CDR3 region has 15 residues. In DNA form, the CDR3 reads TGTGCCAGCAGTTACGGGGGGGGGTCCTACAATGAGCAGTTCTTC. Encoded protein: CASSYGGGSYNEQFF.

This clonotype has ten or more counts. The rearrangement joins TRBV18 to TRBJ1-5; D is unresolved. Per the germline V gene, CDR1 is KGHSH and CDR2 is LQKENI. The CDR3 is made up of 17 amino acids. V was trimmed by 0 bases and J by 0 bases, leaving 12 bases between them. For the CDR3, the DNA is TGTGCCAGCTCACCACCGTCGGCAGGCTATAGCAATCAGCCCCAGCATTTT. Its translation is CASSPPSAGYSNQPQHF.

This clonotype was counted many times. This rearrangement joins TRBV12-3 or TRBV12-4 to TRBJ2-2, with D perhaps assigned TRBD1 or TRBD2 (5 bases each). The CDR3 runs 15 residues. Trimming removed 6 bases at V and 1 base at J, with 12 bases between. CDR3 protein: CASSPPRGNTGELFF. Here the CDR3 DNA reads TGTGCCAGCAGCCCCCCGAGGGGGAACACCGGGGAGCTGTTTTTT.

This clonotype was recorded many times. The chain joins TRBV7-2 to TRBJ1-1; 7 bases match TRBD1. The V gene end was trimmed by 0 bases and the J gene end by 0 bases; junction bases not matched to a gene: 10. The CDR3 has 18 residues. Looked up from germline, CDR1 is SGHTA and CDR2 is FQGNSA. The CDR3 nucleotides are TGTGCCAGCAGCTTAGCGTTAAAGGGACAGCACCTGAACACTGAAGCTTTCTTT. Its translation is CASSLALKGQHLNTEAFF.

J is TRBJ2-5 and V is TRBV2; D might be TRBD2 (5 bases). Trimming shortened V by 6 bases and J by 2 bases, and 16 bases separated the two germline ends. The CDR3 totals 15 residues. Germline loops: CDR1 SNHLY, CDR2 FYNNEI. The CDR3 sequence: CASSQGLRGQETQYF. CDR3 DNA: TGTGCCAGCAGCCAAGGACTCAGAGGTCAAGAGACCCAGTACTTC.

This clonotype was detected many times. V usage is TRBV12-3 or TRBV12-4 and J usage is TRBJ2-2; TRBD1 matches 7 bases. The junction had 6 bases not matched to a gene; V was cut back by 10 bases and J by 7 bases. The CDR3 runs to 12 residues. The CDR3 coding sequence is TGTGCCACCCTGTGGGACAGCGGGGAGCTGTTTTTT. Encoded protein: CATLWDSGELFF.

V usage is TRBV7-9 and J usage is TRBJ2-3, with TRBD2 identical over 16 bases. The germline V gene encodes CDR1 SEHNR and CDR2 FQNEAQ (reference sequence). Trimming removed 5 bases from V and 4 bases from J; junction bases left unmatched: 6. The CDR3 totals 17 residues. CDR3: CASSQGLAGGWPDTQYF. The CDR3 nucleotides read TGTGCCAGCAGCCAGGGACTAGCGGGAGGGTGGCCAGATACGCAGTATTTT.

This clonotype was detected a few times. CDR3 loop: CASRVQTGASYEQYF. CDR3 DNA: TGTGCCAGCAGGGTTCAGACAGGGGCATCTTACGAGCAGTACTTC. The genes are TRBV27 and TRBJ2-7; TRBD1 agrees at 8 bases. CDR1 is MNHEY, CDR2 SMNVEV, per germline (reference sequence). The V gene end was trimmed by 6 bases and the J gene end by 4 bases; junction bases not matched to a gene: 11. The CDR3 is 15 residues long.

This clonotype has only a few counts. This chain links TRBV6-5 with TRBJ1-2, with TRBD1 matching over 11 bases. Germline V gene sequence: CDR1 MNHEY, CDR2 SVGAGI. With 4 bases clipped from V and 5 bases from J, the junction kept 6 bases outside the gene matches. The CDR3 is 15 amino acids. The CDR3 DNA reads TGTGCCAGCAGTTTTCCGGGACAGGGGGTGTATGGCTACACCTTC. Protein sequence: CASSFPGQGVYGYTF.

The rearrangement joins TRBV6-2 or TRBV6-3 to TRBJ1-1, with no clear D. The CDR3 is 14 amino acids. V was cut by 6 bases and J by 2 bases, with 13 bases left in between. The germline CDR1 and CDR2 sequences are MNHEY and SVGEGT. The CDR3 nucleotides are TGTGCCAGCAGGTCCACAGAGTTAAACACTGAAGCTTTCTTT. Protein: CASRSTELNTEAFF.

This clonotype was found many times. The V gene is TRBV20-1, the J gene TRBJ2-1; the D gene could be TRBD1 or TRBD2 (5 bases each). Trimming shortened V by 1 base and J by 8 bases, and 15 bases separated the two germline ends. Per the germline V gene, CDR1 is DFQATT and CDR2 is SNEGSKA (reference sequence). The CDR3 runs 14 residues. CDR3 residues: CSARGGWGSDEQFF. CDR3 sequence (DNA): TGCAGTGCTAGAGGTGGGTGGGGGTCCGATGAGCAGTTCTTC.

The J gene is TRBJ2-7, the V gene TRBV27, with 7 bases identical to TRBD1. V shed 3 bases and J 2 bases; nucleotides not matched to a gene: 1. Germline CDR1 and CDR2: MNHEY and SMNVEV (reference sequence). This CDR3 has 13 residues. DNA of the CDR3: TGTGCCAGCAGTTTCACAGGGGCCTACGAGCAGTACTTC. Translating gives CASSFTGAYEQYF.

This clonotype was recorded at least ten times. For the CDR3, the DNA is TGTGCCAGCAGCTTTTTCCCCAATGAGCAGTTCTTC. It codes for CASSFFPNEQFF. The rearrangement links TRBV7-8 to TRBJ2-1; D call uncertain. V was cut by 3 bases and J by 6 bases, with 6 bases left in between. The CDR3 is 12 residues long. Per germline, CDR1 SGHVS and CDR2 FQNEAQ.

The chain combines TRBV19 with TRBJ2-2; no clear D. CDR1 and CDR2 from the germline V gene are LNHDA and SQIVND (reference sequence). V gave up 3 bases and J gave up 1 base, with 6 bases separating them. The CDR3 runs to 14 residues. The CDR3 is CASSILENTGELFF. CDR3 nucleotide sequence: TGTGCCAGTAGTATCCTGGAGAACACCGGGGAGCTGTTTTTT.

This clonotype was recorded many times. This chain joins TRBV12-3 or TRBV12-4 and TRBJ2-2; D gene ambiguous. V was clipped by 5 bases and J by 4 bases, with 8 bases between them. This CDR3 is 13 amino acids long. CDR3 in DNA: TGTGCCAGCAGTCAAATTGGCACCGGGGAGCTGTTTTTT. Translation: CASSQIGTGELFF.